The 22 T cell receptor beta chains below all came from one sample that was sequenced in a study of cytomegalovirus exposure and HLA in healthy donors. 60 Vbeta and 13 Jbeta primers were used in PCR. Measured with immunoSEQ multiplex PCR; TCRdb has only the in-frame clones, and not every one. The data contain approximately 200,000 clones, 70% to 85% of them singletons. Sequenced material: PBMCs. Every receptor here comes from a boy between 2 and 10 years old in good health and CMV-seronegative.

V usage is TRBV7-9 and J usage is TRBJ1-5, with D uncertain. This CDR3 region has 16 residues. Germline V gives CDR1 SEHNR, CDR2 FQNEAQ (reference sequence). Trimming removed 1 base from V and 1 base from J, with 11 bases in between. CDR3: CASSLGGPRSNQPQHF. The DNA of the CDR3 is TGTGCCAGCAGCTTAGGCGGGCCCAGGAGCAATCAGCCCCAGCATTTT.

This clone has only a few counts. The chain employs TRBV7-9 and TRBJ2-5, with 12 bases fitting TRBD2. This CDR3 region has 15 residues. V dropped 4 bases and J dropped 5; count of bases not matched to a gene: 5. In germline, CDR1 is SEHNR, CDR2 FQNEAQ (reference sequence). The CDR3 region has the DNA TGTGCCAGCAGCTCTAGCGGGGGGGCGTGGGAGACCCAGTACTTC. Amino acids: CASSSSGGAWETQYF.

The chain combines TRBV4-1 with TRBJ2-7; TRBD2 aligns across 7 bases. The CDR3 is 14 amino acids. Trimming cost V 4 bases and J 4 bases; bases outside gene matches: 7. Germline loops: CDR1 MGHRA, CDR2 YSYEKL. The CDR3 here is CASSLGDYNYEQYF. CDR3 in DNA: TGCGCCAGCAGCCTTGGGGACTATAATTACGAGCAGTACTTC.

The chain employs TRBV5-4 and TRBJ2-4; 8 bases are shared with TRBD1. The CDR3 sequence is 15 residues long. V shed 2 bases and J 5 bases; nucleotides not matched to a gene: 6. CDR1 is SGHNT and CDR2 is YYREEE in the germline V gene (reference sequence). The CDR3 protein is CASSLGQGTQNIQYF. In DNA, the CDR3 is TGTGCCAGCAGCTTAGGACAGGGAACCCAAAACATTCAGTACTTC.

A note on this clone: Mismatch with germline at one junction end may stem from a read error. V gene TRBV7-9 combines with J gene TRBJ1-6; TRBD1 aligns across 8 bases. CDR1 SEHNR and CDR2 FQNEAQ come from the germline V gene (reference sequence). The CDR3 is 16 residues long. CDR3 coding DNA: TGTTCCAGCAGCTTTAACCCGGGACAGGAGAATTCACCCCTCCACTTT. Translated: CSSSFNPGQENSPLHF.

The V gene is TRBV9, the J gene TRBJ1-2; D remains ambiguous. Germline assignment: CDR1 SGDLS and CDR2 YYNGEE. CDR3 length equals 18 residues. V lost 1 base to trimming and J lost 8 bases, with 27 bases between them. The CDR3 nucleotides are TGTGCCAGCAGCGTATCCCAGTCCTTCCCACCGACACGAGACGGCTACACCTTC. It codes for CASSVSQSFPPTRDGYTF.

This clone was seen only once. The chain joins TRBV7-2 to TRBJ2-1; maybe TRBD2 (6 bases). The germline gives CDR1 SGHTA, CDR2 FQGNSA. Trimming took off 1 base at V and 4 bases at J, with 14 bases between the two ends. The CDR3 covers 16 residues. The chain's CDR3 is CASSLVGGLGYNEQFF. Here the CDR3 DNA reads TGTGCCAGCAGCTTAGTTGGAGGGCTCGGGTACAATGAGCAGTTCTTC.

The genes are TRBV19 and TRBJ2-5; D is perhaps TRBD2 (7 bases). The CDR3 runs to 14 residues. Germline values: CDR1 LNHDA, CDR2 SQIVND (reference sequence). Trimming took off 3 bases at V and 5 bases at J, with 13 bases between the two ends. CDR3 region: CASSMWGGPETQYF. Here the CDR3 DNA reads TGTGCCAGTAGTATGTGGGGGGGGCCGGAGACCCAGTACTTC.

The chain carries TRBV9 and TRBJ2-7, with TRBD1 identical over 9 bases. Germline-derived CDR1 and CDR2 are SGDLS and YYNGEE. After removal of 0 bases from V and 4 bases from J, the junction contained 5 bases not matched to a gene. The CDR3 is 15 residues long. CDR3 in amino acids: CASSVGGQGVYEQYF. The CDR3 nucleotides read TGTGCCAGCAGCGTAGGGGGACAGGGAGTTTACGAGCAGTACTTC.

CDR3 sequence: CASTLVWSRPDSPLHF. CDR3 DNA: TGTGCCAGCACCCTAGTTTGGAGTCGGCCTGATTCACCCCTCCACTTT. This rearrangement joins TRBV27 to TRBJ1-6; unclear D gene. The CDR3 is 16 residues long. V was clipped by 7 bases and J by 8 bases, with 21 bases between them. Germline lookup yields CDR1 MNHEY and CDR2 SMNVEV (reference sequence).

The rearrangement links TRBV7-9 to TRBJ1-2; D call uncertain. The germline CDR1 and CDR2 sequences are SEHNR and FQNEAQ (reference sequence). The CDR3 contains 13 residues. V dropped 6 bases and J dropped 13 bases, with 21 bases sitting between them. DNA of the CDR3: TGTGCCAGCAGTTCCTCGCCGGGTTTAAGATTCACCTTC. Encoded protein: CASSSSPGLRFTF.

J is TRBJ2-3 and V is TRBV10-3; 10 nucleotides align to TRBD2. V shed 5 bases, J shed 3 bases, and the junction held 5 bases outside the gene matches. The CDR3 runs 15 residues. CDR1 and CDR2 (germline): ENHRY, SYGVKD. The CDR3 DNA sequence: TGTGCCATCAGTCCCCAGCGGGGGGGTACAGATACGCAGTATTTT. Residues: CAISPQRGGTDTQYF.

This clone has more than one count but fewer than ten. J is TRBJ1-6 and V is TRBV9; D not resolved. CDR3 length: 14 residues. Germline CDR1 reads SGDLS; CDR2 reads YYNGEE. V gave up 5 bases and J gave up 9 bases, with 15 bases separating them. In DNA, the CDR3 is TGTGCCAGCAGTCCCGGGAACATACGTTCACCCCTCCACTTT. It is translated as CASSPGNIRSPLHF.

The V call is TRBV6-5, the J call TRBJ1-1; perhaps TRBD1 as D (5 bases). Germline CDR1 reads MNHEY; CDR2 reads SVGAGI. The CDR3 totals 15 residues. Trimming shortened V by 0 bases and J by 2 bases, and 10 bases separated the two germline ends. The CDR3 sequence is CASSYSGHFNTEAFF. CDR3 nucleotide sequence: TGTGCCAGCAGTTACTCTGGACACTTTAACACTGAAGCTTTCTTT.

This clone was recorded a few times. The chain employs TRBV6-5 and TRBJ1-2; D call uncertain. The germline V gene encodes CDR1 MNHEY and CDR2 SVGAGI. This CDR3 contains 15 residues. With 0 bases removed from V and 5 bases from J, the gap between germline ends came to 13 bases. In DNA form, the CDR3 reads TGTGCCAGCAGTTACTCCAGTCTAGACGGGTATGGCTACACCTTC. Its protein product is CASSYSSLDGYGYTF.

The V call is TRBV5-8, the J call TRBJ2-2; TRBD1 aligns across 10 bases. Germline-derived CDR1 and CDR2 are SGHTS and YDEGEE. This CDR3 is built from 15 residues. V was pared by 2 bases and J by 5 bases, with 3 bases of the junction left unmatched. The CDR3 loop reads CASSFDRGHTGELFF. As DNA, the CDR3 is TGTGCCAGCAGCTTTGACAGGGGGCATACCGGGGAGCTGTTTTTT.

Of note for this clone: One junction end disagrees with the germline gene, perhaps due to a read error. The V call is TRBV2, the J call TRBJ1-6; D might be TRBD1 (5 bases). The CDR3 consists of 13 residues. Germline assignment: CDR1 SNHLY and CDR2 FYNNEI. Written as DNA, the CDR3 is TGTGCCAGCATAAGGGGCTCGAATTCACCCCCCCACTTT. Its protein product is CASIRGSNSPPHF.

CDR3 sequence reads: CASSSLAGGRNIQYF. DNA for the CDR3: TGTGCCAGCAGCTCCCTAGCGGGGGGGAGGAACATTCAGTACTTC. V is TRBV5-4 and J is TRBJ2-4; 12 positions agree with TRBD2. V lost 3 bases to trimming and J lost 7 bases; unmatched junction nucleotides: 5. Germline loops: CDR1 SGHNT, CDR2 YYREEE (reference sequence). The CDR3 is 15 residues long.

The V and J genes are TRBV18 and TRBJ2-4, with D possibly TRBD1 on 5 matching bases. Trimming cost V 4 bases and J 0 bases, with 10 bases left between them. The CDR3 consists of 15 residues. Germline V lookup: CDR1 KGHSH, CDR2 LQKENI. The CDR3 here is CASSRDRVAKNIQYF. For the CDR3, the DNA is TGTGCCAGCTCACGCGACAGAGTAGCCAAAAACATTCAGTACTTC.

The chain carries TRBV6-4 and TRBJ1-6; D gene ambiguous. Germline-derived CDR1 and CDR2 are MRHNA and SNTAGT. This CDR3 contains 20 residues. V was clipped by 0 bases and J by 0 bases, with 18 bases between them. The CDR3 protein is CASSDSEGSSSSSYNSPLHF. In nucleotides, the CDR3 is TGTGCCAGCAGTGACTCAGAGGGCAGCTCTTCCAGCTCCTATAATTCACCCCTCCACTTT.

The rearrangement joins TRBV7-2 to TRBJ2-7; TRBD2 matches at 7 bases. Germline V lookup: CDR1 SGHTA, CDR2 FQGNSA. CDR3 size: 14 residues. The ends lost 5 bases at V and 2 bases at J; junction bases unmatched: 6. CDR3 in amino acids: CASSATGTTYEQYF. The CDR3 nucleotides read TGTGCCAGCAGCGCCACCGGGACTACCTACGAGCAGTACTTC. Supplemented by reference TRBV7-2 and TRBJ2-7, the full variable domain reads GAGVSQSPSNKVTEKGKDVELRCDPISGHTALYWYRQSLGQGLEFLIYFQGNSAPDKSGLPSDRFSAERTGGSVSTLTIQRTQQEDSAVYLCASSATGTTYEQYFGPGTRLTVT.

This chain uses TRBV7-3 with TRBJ2-2, with D perhaps matching TRBD1 (5 bases). The CDR3 sequence is 13 residues long. CDR1 is SGHTA, CDR2 FQGTGA, per germline. The germline V and J ends were trimmed by 6 bases and 7 bases, with 12 bases remaining between them. CDR3 sequence: CASSSQGYGELFF. CDR3 in DNA: TGTGCCAGCAGTTCCCAGGGCTACGGGGAGCTGTTTTTT.